This is a list of T cell receptor beta chains from one sample in a study of T cells in Graves' hyperthyroidism and ophthalmopathy. TCRdb independently ran MiXCR on the multiplex PCR reads; one entry per CDR3 protein. The sample lists fewer than 500,000 distinct CDR3 sequences, approximately 15% seen once, with roughly 20% in the top ten. Sample: blood. The receptors shown here come from a man aged 25-45 years with Graves' hyperthyroidism that later progressed to Graves' ophthalmopathy. Both conserved end residues are part of each CDR3. The order of the fields is CDR3 length, D gene, V gene, clone size, J gene, CDR3 DNA, CDR3 protein. D genes are given only for firm matches. Clone sizes are given selectively: once, few, many, or a class where the clone is expanded.

length: 16; D: TRBD2; V: TRBV30; size: many; J: TRBJ2-1; DNA: TGTGCCTGGAGGCAAATAGCGGGGGGGCTGAAAAATGAGCAGTTCTTC; CDR3: CAWRQIAGGLKNEQFF
length: 15; D: .; V: TRBV2; size: many; J: TRBJ1-2; DNA: TGTGCCAGCAGTGAGTGGGGTGCAGGGAACTATGGCTACACCTTC; CDR3: CASSEWGAGNYGYTF
length: 15; D: TRBD1; V: TRBV11-3; size: few; J: TRBJ2-1; DNA: TGTGCCAGCAGCTCGACAGGGTTCTTTATCGATGAGCAGTTCTTC; CDR3: CASSSTGFFIDEQFF
length: 16; D: .; V: TRBV18; size: few; J: TRBJ1-2; DNA: TGTGCCAGCTCACCACCTGGAGCCCGCTATCTTCGTGGCTACACCTTC; CDR3: CASSPPGARYLRGYTF
length: 16; D: .; V: TRBV20-1; size: many; J: TRBJ2-3; DNA: TGCAGTGCGCCCCTAGGTTCTGCAGGGTGGACAGATACGCAGTATTTT; CDR3: CSAPLGSAGWTDTQYF
length: 14; D: TRBD2; V: TRBV12-3/TRBV12-4; size: many; J: TRBJ2-1; DNA: TGTGCCATCACTAGCGGGGGTCCCTACAATGAGCAGTTCTTC; CDR3: CAITSGGPYNEQFF
length: 11; D: .; V: TRBV28; size: many; J: TRBJ1-1; DNA: TGTGCCAGCTCTACGGACAGTTGGGCTTTCTTT; CDR3: CASSTDSWAFF
length: 12; D: .; V: TRBV6-1; size: many; J: TRBJ1-2; DNA: TGTGCCAGCAGGGACAGTAACTATGGCTACACCTTC; CDR3: CASRDSNYGYTF
length: 16; D: .; V: TRBV11-2; size: many; J: TRBJ1-6; DNA: TGTGCCAGCAGCTTAGGAGCCAGCTCCTATAATTCACCCCTCCACTTT; CDR3: CASSLGASSYNSPLHF
length: 17; D: TRBD1; V: TRBV7-2; size: .; J: TRBJ2-5; DNA: TGTGCCAGCAGCTGGGGGGACTACAGGGGGCCGGGAGAGACCCAGTACTTC; CDR3: CASSWGDYRGPGETQYF
length: 14; D: .; V: TRBV7-9; size: many; J: TRBJ1-1; DNA: TGTGCCAGCAGCTTATTGATTTTAGGCGGTGAAGCTTTCTTT; CDR3: CASSLLILGGEAFF
length: 13; D: .; V: TRBV5-1; size: .; J: TRBJ1-1; DNA: TGCGCCAGCAGCTCGACAGTCAACACTGAAGCTTCCTTT; CDR3: CASSSTVNTEASF
length: 16; D: .; V: TRBV7-9; size: .; J: TRBJ2-6; DNA: TGTGCCAGCAGCCCCGGACTTTTATCTGGGGCCAACGTCCTGACTTTC; CDR3: CASSPGLLSGANVLTF
length: 15; D: .; V: TRBV28; size: .; J: TRBJ2-5; DNA: TGTGCCAGCAGTACAGCGTCCGGGACAAGGGAGACCCAGTACTTC; CDR3: CASSTASGTRETQYF
length: 12; D: .; V: TRBV5-1; size: .; J: TRBJ1-2; DNA: TGCGCCAGCAGCCAGGGACGGGATGGCTACACCTTC; CDR3: CASSQGRDGYTF
length: 14; D: .; V: TRBV6-1; size: many; J: TRBJ2-1; DNA: TGTGCCAGCAGATACGAAAGCTCCTACAATGAGCAGTTCTTC; CDR3: CASRYESSYNEQFF
length: 14; D: .; V: TRBV20-1; size: .; J: TRBJ2-3; DNA: TGCAGTGCTAGGGGAGGGGGCCACACAGATACGCAGTATTTT; CDR3: CSARGGGHTDTQYF
length: 13; D: TRBD2; V: TRBV20-1; size: many; J: TRBJ2-3; DNA: TGCAGTGCTAGCGCGGGGGGCACAGATACGCAGTATTTT; CDR3: CSASAGGTDTQYF
length: 15; D: TRBD1; V: TRBV2; size: few; J: TRBJ1-1; DNA: TGTGCCAGCAGTCCACTACAGGGGAATAGGGCTGAAGCTTTCTTT; CDR3: CASSPLQGNRAEAFF
length: 13; D: .; V: TRBV20-1; size: .; J: TRBJ2-7; DNA: TGCAGTGCTAGCGGGGGCCCTGGCTCCGAGCAGTACTTC; CDR3: CSASGGPGSEQYF
length: 14; D: .; V: TRBV2; size: many; J: TRBJ2-3; DNA: TGTGCCAGCAGTGAAGGGGGCGCCATGGATACGCAGTATTTT; CDR3: CASSEGGAMDTQYF
length: 13; D: .; V: TRBV30; size: .; J: TRBJ1-6; DNA: TGTGCCTGGAGTATAGTTAGGGGGTCACCCCTCCACTTT; CDR3: CAWSIVRGSPLHF
length: 14; D: .; V: TRBV2; size: many; J: TRBJ2-1; DNA: TGTGCCACTCAACAGAGGAGCTCCTACAATGAGCAGTTCTTC; CDR3: CATQQRSSYNEQFF
length: 12; D: .; V: TRBV6-1; size: .; J: TRBJ1-4; DNA: TGTGCCAGCCGGGACGATACGGGAAAACTGTTTTTT; CDR3: CASRDDTGKLFF
length: 16; D: TRBD1; V: TRBV4-1; size: .; J: TRBJ1-2; DNA: TGCGCCAGCAGCCAAGATCTCGACAGGGGGTGGGGAGGCTACACCTTC; CDR3: CASSQDLDRGWGGYTF
length: 16; D: .; V: TRBV6-1; size: many; J: TRBJ2-3; DNA: TGTGCCAGCAGTGACCCCTACAGGGATAGCACAGATACGCAGTATTTT; CDR3: CASSDPYRDSTDTQYF
length: 13; D: .; V: TRBV6-2/TRBV6-3; size: .; J: TRBJ2-1; DNA: TGTGCCAGCAGAAGAGACGGCTACAATGAGCAGTTCTTC; CDR3: CASRRDGYNEQFF
length: 15; D: .; V: TRBV5-1; size: .; J: TRBJ1-1; DNA: TGCGCCAGCAGCTTGGGGGATCGATACAACACTGAAGCTTTCTTT; CDR3: CASSLGDRYNTEAFF
length: 15; D: TRBD2; V: TRBV5-1; size: .; J: TRBJ2-1; DNA: TGCGCCACCACCCTTTTTAATCGGGGGGGCAATGAGCAGTTCTTC; CDR3: CATTLFNRGGNEQFF
length: 11; D: .; V: TRBV29-1; size: .; J: TRBJ2-3; DNA: TGCAGCACCCCTGCCAGTCACGCGCAGTATTTT; CDR3: CSTPASHAQYF
length: 14; D: .; V: TRBV14; size: .; J: TRBJ1-4; DNA: TGTGCCAGCAGCCAAGATATCGACCCCCTAGAACTGTTTTTT; CDR3: CASSQDIDPLELFF
length: 15; D: .; V: TRBV9; size: few; J: TRBJ2-7; DNA: TGTGCCAGCAGCCGCTCTACTTCTACCTCCTACGAGCAGTACTTC; CDR3: CASSRSTSTSYEQYF
length: 17; D: .; V: TRBV11-3; size: many; J: TRBJ2-1; DNA: TGTGCCAGCAGCTCTCCCACTCATACGAGCTCCTACAATGAGCAGTTCTTC; CDR3: CASSSPTHTSSYNEQFF
length: 15; D: .; V: TRBV5-1; size: few; J: TRBJ1-1; DNA: TGCGCCAGCAGCTTTCTTGCCGGGGGCTACACTGAAGCTTTCTTT; CDR3: CASSFLAGGYTEAFF
length: 12; D: .; V: TRBV12-3/TRBV12-4; size: many; J: TRBJ2-2; DNA: TGTGCCAGCAGACCCAACACCGGGGAGCTGTTTTTT; CDR3: CASRPNTGELFF
length: 12; D: .; V: TRBV2; size: many; J: TRBJ1-6; DNA: TGTGCCAGCGGCGGGGAAAATTCACCCCTCCACTTT; CDR3: CASGGENSPLHF
length: 15; D: TRBD1; V: TRBV18; size: .; J: TRBJ2-7; DNA: TGTGCCAGCTCACCCATAGGGACAGGGAACCACGAGCAGTACTTC; CDR3: CASSPIGTGNHEQYF
length: 17; D: TRBD2; V: TRBV4-1; size: many; J: TRBJ2-1; DNA: TGCGCCAGCAGCCAATTAGACGGACTAGCGACCGGGAATGAGCAGTTCTTC; CDR3: CASSQLDGLATGNEQFF
length: 16; D: .; V: TRBV3-1; size: few; J: TRBJ2-2; DNA: TGTGCCAGCAGCCGCCTCGGACAGTACGGCACCGGGGAGCTGTTTTTT; CDR3: CASSRLGQYGTGELFF
length: 15; D: TRBD1; V: TRBV6-1; size: few; J: TRBJ1-2; DNA: TGTGCCAGCAGTCCCCGGGACAGTCTCTTTGTTGGCTACACCTTC; CDR3: CASSPRDSLFVGYTF
length: 15; D: .; V: TRBV15; size: many; J: TRBJ1-6; DNA: TGTGCCACCAGCAGAGATCGCGGAAGGGGGACACCCCTCCACTTT; CDR3: CATSRDRGRGTPLHF
length: 14; D: .; V: TRBV7-9; size: .; J: TRBJ1-3; DNA: TGTGCCAGCAGCCGGACCGTCAAAGGAAACACCATATATTTT; CDR3: CASSRTVKGNTIYF
length: 15; D: TRBD1; V: TRBV7-9; size: .; J: TRBJ2-4; DNA: TGTGCCAGCAGCTTACCGGGGACAGGTAGAGACATTCAGTACTTC; CDR3: CASSLPGTGRDIQYF
length: 19; D: TRBD2; V: TRBV5-1; size: .; J: TRBJ2-1; DNA: TGCGCCAGCAGCCTCCGGACGGCCGAACTAGCGGGGGGAAGGAATGAGCAGTTCTTC; CDR3: CASSLRTAELAGGRNEQFF